This TCR beta chain comes out of a study of blood T cells in healthy people across ages. Using a J-beta primer mix together with a sample-barcoded 5' primer, a second PCR was run for roughly 7 to 12 cycles. From each sample, at least 3 million paired-end reads containing CDR3 were obtained. TCRdb re-called the 5' RACE reads through MiXCR, storing one row per CDR3 protein. The table records hundreds of thousands of distinct CDR3 sequences, approximately 30% of them present only once. Study results and limitations: Strong correlation existed between TCR beta diversity and naive T cell percentage. Across the age range, TCR beta diversity per million T cells fell in a roughly linear way.

The table lists this clonotype with many counts. Its matching antigen is unknown. Trimming cost V 8 bases and J 1 base; bases outside gene matches: 15. Per germline, CDR1 SEHNR and CDR2 FQNEAQ (reference sequence). CDR3 length equals 18 residues. The sequence was obtained from a woman of 80 years or more in good health. The chain is built from TRBV7-9 and TRBJ2-7, with 12 bases that match TRBD2. Sequences were obtained from blood. In nucleotides, the CDR3 is TGTGCCAGCTCGAGGGTGCGCGGCACTAGCGGGGGGTCCTACGAGCAGTACTTC. It yields the protein CASSRVRGTSGGSYEQYF.